The 30 T cell receptor beta chains below all came from one sample that was sequenced in a study of blood T cells in healthy people across ages (dated by TCRdb to the mid-2010s). The library relied on 5' RACE. The sequencer listed for this sample is Illumina HiSeq 2500. A second about 7 to 12 cycle PCR used a sample-barcoded 5' primer and a J-beta primer mix. TCRdb handled the public reads itself, with Q25 trimming in fastp and clone calling in MiXCR, and kept productive beta chains. A single entry per CDR3 protein holds the most common genes and DNA from its merged rows. The sample table holds around 870,000 distinct CDR3 sequences, of which about 30% were seen once. The ten most abundant clones make up 15% to 20% of the sample. The specimen was blood. These receptors were collected from a woman aged 80 or over in good health.

The genes are TRBV7-3 and TRBJ2-3; 9 nucleotides match TRBD2. Germline-derived CDR1 and CDR2 are SGHTA and FQGTGA. The junction had 9 bases not matched to a gene; V was cut back by 5 bases and J by 3 bases. This CDR3 comprises 16 residues. CDR3 residues: CASSPTAGGKTDTQYF. CDR3 in DNA: TGTGCCAGCAGCCCGACCGCGGGAGGGAAGACAGATACGCAGTATTTT. The variable domain in full, completed from reference TRBV7-3 and TRBJ2-3, reads GAGVSQTPSNKVTEKGKYVELRCDPISGHTALYWYRQSLGQGPEFLIYFQGTGAADDSGLPNDRFFAVRPEGSVSTLKIQRTERGDSAVYLCASSPTAGGKTDTQYFGPGTRLTVL.

This clonotype came up a few times. CDR3 nucleotide sequence: TGTGCCAGCAGTAAGAGGGGGAATGAAAAACTGTTTTTT. Translated: CASSKRGNEKLFF. This chain uses TRBV6-2 or TRBV6-3 with TRBJ1-4, with a weak D call TRBD1 (6 bases). Per the germline V gene, CDR1 is MNHEY and CDR2 is SVGEGT. V lost 5 bases and J lost 5, with 9 bases in between. The CDR3 spans 13 residues.

This clonotype was seen a few times. This may stem from a read error, because a much larger clone lies one nucleotide away. The chain uses TRBV12-3 or TRBV12-4 and TRBJ2-1; 9 bases align to TRBD1. The J call is in doubt because the DNA end fits TRBJ2-7 better. The CDR3 runs to 17 residues. The CDR3 nucleotides read TGTGCCAGCAGCCTGGGACAGGGTTCCAGCTCCTACAATGAGCAGTACTTC. Amino acids: CASSLGQGSSSYNEQYF.

In the case of this clonotype: One end of the junction is discordant with germline, which a read error may explain. The rearrangement uses TRBV12-3 or TRBV12-4 and TRBJ2-7; maybe TRBD2 (6 bases). This CDR3 has 15 residues. As DNA, the CDR3 is TGTGCCAGCAGTTTTAGCGGAGGGAGCTCCTACGAGCAATACTTC. Protein: CASSFSGGSSYEQYF.

This chain uses TRBV29-1 with TRBJ2-7, with 7 bases aligning to TRBD2. The CDR3 length is 15 residues. Germline lookup yields CDR1 SQVTM and CDR2 ANQGSEA. The junction had 15 bases not matched to a gene; V was cut back by 1 base and J by 9 bases. This CDR3 is CSVEARLAAELRQYF. CDR3 sequence (DNA): TGCAGCGTTGAAGCGAGGCTAGCGGCCGAACTTCGGCAGTACTTC.

This clonotype was seen a handful of times. The chain combines TRBV7-6 with TRBJ2-1; 8 bases align to TRBD1. Germline-derived CDR1 and CDR2 are SGHVS and FNYEAQ. The J segment lost 4 bases and the V segment lost 1 base, leaving 3 bases of the junction unmatched. The CDR3 sequence is 15 residues long. The CDR3 nucleotides are TGTGCCAGCAGCTTAGTTGGGACAGGTTACAATGAGCAGTTCTTC. Protein: CASSLVGTGYNEQFF.

This clonotype has a count of ten or more. The chain uses TRBV7-2 and TRBJ1-2, with D possibly being TRBD1 (5 bases). V lost 5 bases, J lost 8 bases, and 18 bases lay in between. Germline CDR1 and CDR2: SGHTA and FQGNSA. CDR3 length equals 14 residues. CDR3 DNA sequence: TGTGCCAGCAGCGTCGGGACTCCCTCCACCGGCTACACCTTC. It translates to CASSVGTPSTGYTF.

With respect to this clonotype: A read error may explain this, as a much larger clone is one base away. The genes are TRBV6-2 or TRBV6-3 and TRBJ2-7, with D hard to call. The V gene lost 4 bases and the J gene lost 6 bases, with 13 bases spanning the gap. The CDR3 spans 13 residues. Germline CDR1 is MNHEY and CDR2 is SVGEGT. For the CDR3, the DNA is TGTGCCAGCAGTTTGACCCGTCACTGCGAGCAGTACTTC. This translates into CASSLTRHCEQYF.

The V call is TRBV18, the J call TRBJ2-3; D gene ambiguous. Germline-derived CDR1 and CDR2 are KGHSH and LQKENI. The CDR3 loop spans 14 amino acids. V was shortened by 2 bases and J by 6 bases, with 12 bases between the two germline ends. The CDR3 loop is CASSPSGSRDTQYF. CDR3 DNA: TGTGCCAGCTCACCATCCGGGTCCAGGGATACGCAGTATTTT.

This clonotype was observed at least ten times. The genes are TRBV5-1 and TRBJ2-1; 13 bases are shared with TRBD2. Germline lookup yields CDR1 SGHRS and CDR2 YFSETQ. The CDR3 has 20 residues. V was clipped by 0 bases and J by 0 bases; unmatched bases: 9. The CDR3 here is CASSLAVGLAGAGSYNEQFF. DNA of the CDR3: TGCGCCAGCAGCTTGGCGGTTGGACTAGCGGGGGCCGGCTCCTACAATGAGCAGTTCTTC.

The J gene is TRBJ2-7, the V gene TRBV30; D is undetermined. V was cut by 5 bases and J by 4 bases, with 9 bases left in between. The CDR3 totals 11 residues. The germline V gene encodes CDR1 GTSNPN and CDR2 SVGIG (reference sequence). In nucleotides, the CDR3 is TGTGCCTGGCGGATCAATTACGAGCAGTACTTC. Translation: CAWRINYEQYF. The variable domain in full, with the rest retrieved from reference TRBV30 and TRBJ2-7, is SQTIHQWPATLVQPVGSPLSLECTVEGTSNPNLYWYRQAAGRGLQLLFYSVGIGQISSEVPQNLSASRPQDRQFILSSKKLLLSDSGFYLCAWRINYEQYFGPGTRLTVT.

This clonotype was picked up one time. The V gene is TRBV6-1, the J gene TRBJ2-5, with D unresolved. CDR1 is MNHNS, CDR2 SASEGT, per germline. CDR3 length: 14 amino acids. V gave up 7 bases and J gave up 2 bases, with 14 bases separating them. The CDR3 region has the DNA TGTGCCAGCAAAAGGTTCCCTATTCAAGAGACCCAGTACTTC. Translation: CASKRFPIQETQYF.

This clonotype was recorded at least ten times. The chain joins TRBV7-9 to TRBJ1-2; 7 positions agree with TRBD1. V shed 5 bases, J shed 7 bases, and the junction held 13 bases outside the gene matches. The CDR3 spans 15 residues. CDR1 is SEHNR, CDR2 FQNEAQ, per germline (reference sequence). CDR3 protein: CASSPSTGRKGGYTF. In DNA form, the CDR3 reads TGTGCCAGCAGCCCATCGACAGGGCGAAAAGGTGGCTACACCTTC.

V and J are TRBV7-9 and TRBJ1-1; no clear D. The CDR3 is made up of 14 amino acids. The V end lost 3 bases, the J end lost 5 bases, and 13 bases lay between the germline ends. CDR1 SEHNR and CDR2 FQNEAQ come from the germline V gene (reference sequence). For the CDR3, the DNA is TGTGCCAGCAGCTTCGGACCTGACTGGACTGAAGCTTTCTTT. It is translated as CASSFGPDWTEAFF.

The sample holds many counts of this clonotype. The junction shows a germline mismatch at one end, possibly a read error. The V gene is TRBV7-7, the J gene TRBJ2-5; D possibly matches TRBD1 or TRBD2 (5 bases each). The CDR3 runs 14 residues. Germline CDR1 is SSHAT and CDR2 is FNYEAQ (reference sequence). The CDR3 coding sequence is TGTGCTAGCAGTCCGGGGCTCTCAGGGGAGACCCAGTACTTC. This gives the protein CASSPGLSGETQYF.

This clonotype was counted many times. The rearrangement uses TRBV9 and TRBJ2-5; TRBD2 matches at 7 bases. CDR3 length equals 14 residues. V shed 4 bases and J 0 bases; nucleotides not matched to a gene: 3. Germline V gives CDR1 SGDLS, CDR2 YYNGEE. The CDR3: CASSSRGDQETQYF. The CDR3 region has the DNA TGTGCCAGCAGCTCCCGGGGGGACCAAGAGACCCAGTACTTC.

This clonotype was picked up many times. The CDR3 coding sequence is TGTGCCAGCAGCGCGCAACCGGGACTCCCTCGCTACGAGCAGTACTTC. This translates into CASSAQPGLPRYEQYF. The rearrangement links TRBV9 to TRBJ2-7, with D possibly being TRBD2 (6 bases). The V end lost 3 bases, the J end lost 3 bases, and 19 bases lay between the germline ends. Germline values: CDR1 SGDLS, CDR2 YYNGEE. The CDR3 is 16 residues long.

This clonotype was seen at least ten times. This chain links TRBV6-6 with TRBJ2-4; 8 bases are shared with TRBD1. From germline, CDR1 is MNHNY and CDR2 SVGAGI (reference sequence). This CDR3 has 17 residues. V lost 7 bases and J lost 3; bases outside the gene matches: 14. The CDR3 sequence: CASTPSGGAVGKNIQYF. CDR3 nucleotide sequence: TGTGCCAGCACCCCGTCAGGGGGCGCGGTGGGCAAAAACATTCAGTACTTC.

This clonotype was observed many times. The genes are TRBV5-6 and TRBJ2-5; D perhaps matches TRBD2 (6 bases). There are 15 residues in the CDR3. Looked up from germline, CDR1 is SGHDT and CDR2 is YYEEEE. Between the trimmed V and J ends, which lost 1 base and 1 base, there was a span of 11 bases. This CDR3 is CASSLRTMFQETQYF. In nucleotides, the CDR3 is TGTGCCAGCAGCTTGAGGACTATGTTCCAAGAGACCCAGTACTTC.

CDR3 region: CASSNPVDRGTEAFF. The CDR3 DNA is TGTGCCAGCAGCAACCCCGTCGACAGGGGCACTGAAGCTTTCTTT. The gene calls are TRBV7-8 and TRBJ1-1; 8 bases match TRBD1. The V gene's germline CDR1 is SGHVS and CDR2 FQNEAQ. The CDR3 runs to 15 residues. The V gene end was trimmed by 5 bases and the J gene end by 4 bases; junction bases not matched to a gene: 9.

The chain has TRBV7-8 and TRBJ2-7; 10 bases are shared with TRBD1. Germline values: CDR1 SGHVS, CDR2 FQNEAQ. V lost 5 bases to trimming and J lost 3 bases; unmatched junction nucleotides: 7. The CDR3 is 15 residues long. CDR3 sequence (DNA): TGTGCCAGCAGCAACCGGGACAGGGGCTTCTACGAGCAGTACTTC. It encodes CASSNRDRGFYEQYF. The full variable domain, in which reference TRBV7-8 and TRBJ2-7 provide the parts outside the CDR3, is GAGVSQSPRYKVAKRGQDVALRCDPISGHVSLFWYQQALGQGPEFLTYFQNEAQLDKSGLPSDRFFAERPEGSVSTLKIQRTQQEDSAVYLCASSNRDRGFYEQYFGPGTRLTVT.

The V and J genes are TRBV9 and TRBJ2-1; 7 nucleotides agree with TRBD1. Per the germline V gene, CDR1 is SGDLS and CDR2 is YYNGEE. V was clipped by 0 bases and J by 2 bases; unmatched bases: 2. The CDR3 contains 15 residues. Here the CDR3 reads CASSVAGTAYNEQFF. CDR3 in DNA: TGTGCCAGCAGCGTAGCTGGGACAGCCTACAATGAGCAGTTCTTC.

This clonotype was detected a few times. This could be a read error, since a much larger clone is one nucleotide away. The V call is TRBV29-1, the J call TRBJ2-5; maybe TRBD2 (6 bases). V was cut by 0 bases and J by 11 bases, with 19 bases left in between. The CDR3 has 14 amino acids. CDR1 is SQVTM and CDR2 is ANQGSEA in the germline V gene. The CDR3 bases are TGCAGCGTTGAAGACGGGGACGGGGGTGAGGAGCAGTACTTC. Translating it yields CSVEDGDGGEEQYF.

The rearrangement joins TRBV7-9 to TRBJ2-3; D perhaps matches TRBD1 (7 bases). Germline V lookup: CDR1 SEHNR, CDR2 FQNEAQ (reference sequence). V was clipped by 2 bases and J by 10 bases, with 19 bases between them. This CDR3 spans 15 amino acids. CDR3 in amino acids: CASSLKRGRGDAQYF. The CDR3 coding sequence is TGTGCCAGCAGCTTAAAAAGGGGGCGCGGGGATGCGCAGTATTTT. Drawing the rest from reference TRBV7-9 and TRBJ2-3, the complete variable domain is DTGVSQNPRHKITKRGQNVTFRCDPISEHNRLYWYRQTLGQGPEFLTYFQNEAQLEKSRLLSDRFSAERPKGSFSTLEIQRTEQGDSAMYLCASSLKRGRGDAQYFGPGTRLTVL.

J is TRBJ1-2 and V is TRBV2, with 10 bases identical to TRBD1. The junction had 3 bases not matched to a gene; V was cut back by 3 bases and J by 2 bases. The germline gives CDR1 SNHLY, CDR2 FYNNEI. The CDR3 spans 15 residues. The CDR3 spells CASSERDRGNYGYTF. DNA for the CDR3: TGTGCCAGCAGTGAGCGGGACAGGGGAAACTATGGCTACACCTTC.

In its sample, this clonotype was seen many times. The chain employs TRBV7-8 and TRBJ2-7; TRBD1 matches 10 bases. This CDR3 comprises 13 residues. The J segment lost 6 bases and the V segment lost 4 bases, leaving 3 bases of the junction unmatched. CDR1 SGHVS and CDR2 FQNEAQ come from the germline V gene. The DNA of the CDR3 is TGTGCCAGCAGCTCTGACAGGGGGCTCGAGCAGTACTTC. Amino acids: CASSSDRGLEQYF.

This clonotype was seen only a few times. J is TRBJ2-3 and V is TRBV7-2, with D tentatively TRBD2 (7 bases). V was trimmed by 5 bases and J by 6 bases, leaving 21 bases between them. CDR1 is SGHTA, CDR2 FQGNSA, per germline. This CDR3 has 16 residues. The CDR3 DNA reads as TGTGCCAGCAGCCGAGGTGGGGCGGGGGCGCTCGATACGCAGTATTTT. As protein: CASSRGGAGALDTQYF.

This chain links TRBV6-6 with TRBJ2-1, with TRBD1 identical over 10 bases. The J segment lost 1 base and the V segment lost 7 bases, leaving 10 bases of the junction unmatched. The CDR3 loop spans 17 amino acids. Germline V lookup: CDR1 MNHNY, CDR2 SVGAGI (reference sequence). DNA of the CDR3: TGTGCCAGCACAACGAGGTTGGGACAGGGGTCCTACAATGAGCAGTTCTTC. Translating it yields CASTTRLGQGSYNEQFF.

The table lists this clonotype with a count of one. For the CDR3, the DNA is TGCAGTGCCGGCACCTGGCTTAAAGAGACCCAGTACTTC. Amino acids: CSAGTWLKETQYF. The V and J genes are TRBV20-1 and TRBJ2-7; no clear D. The last part of the DNA fits TRBJ2-5 better; the J call may be wrong. This CDR3 is built from 13 residues. Germline CDR1 DFQATT, CDR2 SNEGSKA (reference sequence).

On this clonotype itself: At one of its ends the junction is not consistent with the germline gene, which may arise from a read error. The V call is TRBV4-2, the J call TRBJ1-3; D gene unclear. Per the germline V gene, CDR1 is LGHNA and CDR2 is YNFKEQ. The CDR3 is 17 amino acids. This chain's CDR3 is CASSQEALPSSGSTIYF. The CDR3 DNA reads TGTGCCAGCAGCCAAGAGGCACTCCCGAGCTCTGGAAGCACCATATATTTT.